Below are 17 T cell receptor beta chains sequenced from a single sample in a study of blood T cell repertoires in COVID-19. Only in-frame clones appear in the TCRdb table, and some are missing; sequencing was by immunoSEQ multiplex PCR. The table shows approximately 190,000 clones, with about 84% occurring only once. The sample was peripheral blood. Receptors originate from a woman in her 30s with acute or convalescent COVID-19.

This rearrangement joins TRBV9 to TRBJ2-2; 8 bases agree with TRBD2. Germline V gene data show CDR1 as SGDLS and CDR2 as YYNGEE. This CDR3 region has 15 residues. Unmatched junction bases numbered 2, after V lost 0 bases and J lost 4 bases. CDR3 region: CASSVAGGITGELFF. Here the CDR3 DNA reads TGTGCCAGCAGCGTAGCGGGAGGGATCACCGGGGAGCTGTTTTTT.

This clone was detected only once. The chain uses TRBV3-1 (or the pseudogene TRBV3-2) and TRBJ2-3; 9 nucleotides agree with TRBD2. The CDR3 totals 15 residues. Germline-derived CDR1 and CDR2 are LGHDT and YNNKEL (reference sequence). Trimming removed 4 bases from V and 7 bases from J; junction bases left unmatched: 9. CDR3 nucleotide sequence: TGTGCCAGCAGCCGCACTGGCGGGGGGGGACATACGCAGTATTTT. Translated, it gives CASSRTGGGGHTQYF.

This clone occurred a few times. This chain joins TRBV29-1 and TRBJ2-2; 8 bases align to TRBD1. Germline V lookup: CDR1 SQVTM, CDR2 ANQGSEA. CDR3 size: 17 residues. V was pared by 7 bases and J by 6 bases, with 19 bases of the junction left unmatched. DNA of the CDR3: TGCAGCGGGGGGATAGGACAGGGCCTCTCTGTGGCCGGGGAGCTGTTTTTT. Protein: CSGGIGQGLSVAGELFF.

This clone was detected only once. The genes are TRBV2 and TRBJ2-3; maybe TRBD2 (8 bases). V lost 6 bases and J 3 bases, leaving 16 bases between the germline ends. Per germline, CDR1 SNHLY and CDR2 FYNNEI. The CDR3 length is 15 residues. The CDR3 is CASSVSGTATDTQYF. The CDR3 region has the DNA TGTGCCAGCAGCGTTAGCGGGACAGCAACAGATACGCAGTATTTT.

This chain joins TRBV7-8 and TRBJ1-2; 7 bases align to TRBD1. J gave up 6 bases and V 5 bases, and 21 bases lay outside the gene matches. The CDR3 covers 18 residues. Germline CDR1 reads SGHVS; CDR2 reads FQNEAQ. CDR3 DNA: TGTGCCAGCAGCCCCGCCCGACGATATGACAGGGAGTATCATGGCTACACCTTC. Protein sequence: CASSPARRYDREYHGYTF. Together with reference TRBV7-8 and TRBJ1-2, the CDR3 gives the full variable domain: GAGVSQSPRYKVAKRGQDVALRCDPISGHVSLFWYQQALGQGPEFLTYFQNEAQLDKSGLPSDRFFAERPEGSVSTLKIQRTQQEDSAVYLCASSPARRYDREYHGYTFGSGTRLTVV.

The V gene is TRBV27, the J gene TRBJ1-2; possibly TRBD1 for D (6 bases). CDR3 length equals 12 residues. Trimming removed 6 bases from V and 3 bases from J, with 8 bases in between. CDR1 is MNHEY and CDR2 is SMNVEV in the germline V gene (reference sequence). The CDR3 reads CASRQGYYGYTF. The CDR3 bases are TGTGCCAGCAGGCAGGGGTACTATGGCTACACCTTC.

J is TRBJ1-2 and V is TRBV3-1 (or the pseudogene TRBV3-2); D unresolved. Germline assignment: CDR1 LGHDT and CDR2 YNNKEL (reference sequence). The CDR3 covers 13 residues. With 7 bases removed from V and 4 bases from J, the gap between germline ends came to 13 bases. The CDR3 sequence is CASTRAGSYGYTF. As DNA, the CDR3 is TGTGCCAGCACTAGGGCGGGAAGCTATGGCTACACCTTC.

The CDR3 here is CASSLALRTGEEQYF. CDR3 nucleotide sequence: TGTGCCAGCAGCTTAGCGCTTCGGACAGGGGAGGAGCAGTACTTC. The rearrangement links TRBV7-9 to TRBJ2-7, with TRBD1 matching 9 bases. Germline V lookup: CDR1 SEHNR, CDR2 FQNEAQ (reference sequence). V lost 0 bases, J lost 7 bases, and 7 bases stayed unmatched. This CDR3 region has 15 residues.

V and J are TRBV2 and TRBJ2-1; 9 nucleotides agree with TRBD2. The CDR3 is 15 amino acids. The ends lost 6 bases at V and 7 bases at J; junction bases unmatched: 10. Per the germline V gene, CDR1 is SNHLY and CDR2 is FYNNEI. The CDR3 DNA follows: TGTGCCAGCAGCGCGACTAGCGGAGGGTGGAATGAGCAGTTCTTC. This encodes CASSATSGGWNEQFF.

The chain uses TRBV13 and TRBJ2-3, with 9 positions matching TRBD2. The CDR3 runs to 16 residues. The germline V gene encodes CDR1 PRHDT and CDR2 FYEKMQ (reference sequence). The trim removed 3 bases at V and 8 bases at J, leaving 12 bases unmatched. In DNA form, the CDR3 reads TGTGCCAGCAGCTTCGCCAGCGGGGGGCCCGGTGGTACGCAGTATTTT. Its translation: CASSFASGGPGGTQYF.

This chain joins TRBV3-1 (or the pseudogene TRBV3-2) and TRBJ2-2; possible D gene TRBD2, 7 bases. Between the trimmed V and J ends, which lost 6 bases and 1 base, there was a span of 15 bases. The CDR3 runs to 16 residues. Germline loops: CDR1 LGHDT, CDR2 YNNKEL (reference sequence). In nucleotides, the CDR3 is TGTGCCAGCAGTTCTAAGGGGGAGGGGAACACCGGGGAGCTGTTTTTT. Its protein product is CASSSKGEGNTGELFF.

The V and J genes are TRBV6-2 or TRBV6-3 and TRBJ2-3; TRBD2 is a possible D gene (6 bases). This CDR3 is 18 amino acids long. Per germline, CDR1 MNHEY and CDR2 SVGEGT. V lost 4 bases to trimming and J lost 4 bases, with 24 bases between them. Written as DNA, the CDR3 is TGTGCCAGCAGTTCGGGACTCCCGGCGATGGTTGGTCCAGATACGCAGTATTTT. Its protein product is CASSSGLPAMVGPDTQYF.

The V and J genes are TRBV30 and TRBJ1-2, with D perhaps matching TRBD1 (5 bases). Germline lookup yields CDR1 GTSNPN and CDR2 SVGIG (reference sequence). The V and J ends lost 0 bases and 6 bases respectively, with 8 bases between them. This CDR3 region has 12 residues. In nucleotides, the CDR3 is TGTGCCTGGAGTGTACAGGACGATGGCTACACCTTC. It encodes CAWSVQDDGYTF.

This clone was seen a few times. This sequence joins TRBV15 and TRBJ2-1, with 7 positions matching TRBD2. The CDR3 loop spans 12 amino acids. Germline V gene sequence: CDR1 LNHNV, CDR2 YYDKDF (reference sequence). V dropped 9 bases and J dropped 6; count of bases not matched to a gene: 5. CDR3 DNA: TGTGCCACAAGAGGACTAGTCAATGAGCAGTTCTTC. This codes for CATRGLVNEQFF.

In the case of this clone: The same CDR3 is also encoded by other DNA sequences in this sample. The gene calls are TRBV5-1 and TRBJ1-2; the D is unclear. The V gene lost 0 bases and the J gene lost 6 bases, with 9 bases spanning the gap. The CDR3 totals 13 residues. Germline-derived CDR1 and CDR2 are SGHRS and YFSETQ. In DNA form, the CDR3 reads TGCGCCAGCAGCTTGGCGGGGTCGCATGGCTACACCTTC. Its translation is CASSLAGSHGYTF.

There are a few counts of this clone. The chain recombines TRBV3-1 (or the pseudogene TRBV3-2) with TRBJ1-2; D might be TRBD1 (6 bases). With 3 bases removed from V and 3 bases from J, the gap between germline ends came to 17 bases. The CDR3 totals 16 residues. Germline V CDR1 and CDR2: LGHDT, YNNKEL (reference sequence). CDR3 sequence (DNA): TGTGCCAGCAGCCACAAGGGAGGGGGGACCCACTATGGCTACACCTTC. It specifies CASSHKGGGTHYGYTF.

The chain uses TRBV7-9 and TRBJ1-5; D possibly corresponds to TRBD1 (6 bases). Trimming shortened V by 3 bases and J by 6 bases, and 12 bases separated the two germline ends. Looked up from germline, CDR1 is SEHNR and CDR2 is FQNEAQ (reference sequence). The CDR3 spans 14 residues. The DNA of the CDR3 is TGTGCCAGCAGCTTCTCAGGGGCGGGTCAGCCCCAGCATTTT. Translated: CASSFSGAGQPQHF.